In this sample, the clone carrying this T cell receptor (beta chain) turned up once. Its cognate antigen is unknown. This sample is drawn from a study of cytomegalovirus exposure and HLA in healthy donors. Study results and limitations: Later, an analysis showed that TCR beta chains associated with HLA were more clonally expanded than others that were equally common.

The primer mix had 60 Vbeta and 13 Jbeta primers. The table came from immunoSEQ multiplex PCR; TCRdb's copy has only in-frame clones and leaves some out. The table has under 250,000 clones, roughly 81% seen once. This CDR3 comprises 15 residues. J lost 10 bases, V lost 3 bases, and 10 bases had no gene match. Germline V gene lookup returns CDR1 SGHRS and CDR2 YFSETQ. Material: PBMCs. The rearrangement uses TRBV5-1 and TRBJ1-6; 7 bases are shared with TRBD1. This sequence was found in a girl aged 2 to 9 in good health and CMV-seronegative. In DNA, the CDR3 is TGCGCCAGCAGCTGGAGACAGGGAAATTCATCACCCCTCCACTTT. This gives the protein CASSWRQGNSSPLHF.